The next 28 T cell receptor beta chains were all read from a single sample in a study of cytomegalovirus exposure and HLA in healthy donors. The PCR contained 60 Vbeta and 13 Jbeta primers. Sequencing was performed with immunoSEQ multiplex PCR; in TCRdb, only in-frame clones are kept and a portion is missing. The sample lists fewer than 110,000 clones, 81% seen once, with approximately 2.1% in the top ten. The sequenced material came from PBMCs. The receptors derive from a man aged 25-45 years in good health and CMV-seronegative.

The chain joins TRBV6-5 to TRBJ1-5, with a weak D call TRBD1 (5 bases). V was cut by 5 bases and J by 9 bases, with 14 bases left in between. CDR1 is MNHEY and CDR2 is SVGAGI in the germline V gene. CDR3 length: 13 residues. CDR3 sequence: CASSLGWGPPQHF. The CDR3 coding sequence is TGTGCCAGCAGTCTGGGATGGGGCCCGCCCCAGCATTTT.

In this sample, this clone turned up once. This chain uses TRBV25-1 with TRBJ1-1; 7 nucleotides match TRBD1. V lost 5 bases to trimming and J lost 4 bases; unmatched junction nucleotides: 10. The CDR3 length is 15 residues. CDR1 and CDR2 (germline): MGHDK, SYGVNS. CDR3 amino acids: CASSKTTGWGTEAFF. The CDR3 DNA reads TGTGCCAGCAGTAAAACGACAGGGTGGGGCACTGAAGCTTTCTTT.

This clone was counted only a few times. The V gene is TRBV6-1, the J gene TRBJ1-2, with 8 bases that match TRBD1. The CDR3 is made up of 13 amino acids. The germline V gene encodes CDR1 MNHNS and CDR2 SASEGT. The ends lost 6 bases at V and 7 bases at J; junction bases unmatched: 7. The CDR3 reads CASRGGQGLGYTF. CDR3 DNA sequence: TGTGCCAGCAGGGGAGGACAGGGACTTGGCTACACCTTC.

CDR3 sequence: CASSYWRQGANTEAFF. The CDR3 DNA sequence: TGTGCCAGCAGTTACTGGAGACAGGGGGCGAACACTGAAGCTTTCTTT. The V gene is TRBV6-5, the J gene TRBJ1-1; 10 bases agree with TRBD1. Germline values: CDR1 MNHEY, CDR2 SVGAGI. Trimming cost V 1 base and J 1 base; bases outside gene matches: 3. CDR3 length: 16 residues.

This rearrangement joins TRBV6-1 to TRBJ1-5; D remains ambiguous. V shed 7 bases and J shed 7 bases, with 14 bases lying between them. Germline-derived CDR1 and CDR2 are MNHNS and SASEGT. The CDR3 spans 13 residues. The CDR3 loop reads CASTGVVRQPQHF. CDR3 bases: TGTGCCAGCACCGGGGTTGTGCGGCAGCCCCAGCATTTT.

This clone occurred once. This chain joins TRBV5-1 and TRBJ2-5, with D perhaps matching TRBD2 (6 bases). Trimming left V 3 bases short and J 5 bases short, with 14 bases between. Germline CDR1 reads SGHRS; CDR2 reads YFSETQ. This CDR3 is built from 14 residues. The CDR3 nucleotides are TGCGCCAGCAGCTCCAGGGACTTCGCGGAGACCCAGTACTTC. It specifies CASSSRDFAETQYF.

The chain joins TRBV21-1 to TRBJ2-7; TRBD2 is taken as the D call from the table, unchecked against the DNA. TRBV21-1 is given as a pseudogene. CDR3 length: 16 amino acids. The CDR3 here is CASSKDLLARAYEQYF. CDR3 DNA sequence: TGTGCCAGCAGCAAAGATCTGCTAGCTCGGGCCTACGAGCAGTACTTC.

The chain joins TRBV27 to TRBJ1-2, with D possibly being TRBD1 (6 bases). The germline V gene has CDR1 MNHEY and CDR2 SMNVEV (reference sequence). This CDR3 has 13 residues. The germline V and J ends were trimmed by 5 bases and 4 bases, with 11 bases remaining between them. The DNA of the CDR3 is TGTGCCAGCAGTGCGTCAGGGGCCTATGGCTACACCTTC. Residues: CASSASGAYGYTF.

The rearrangement links TRBV5-6 to TRBJ2-7; 11 nucleotides agree with TRBD1. Trimming removed 4 bases from V and 6 bases from J; junction bases left unmatched: 3. The CDR3 spans 13 residues. Germline V lookup: CDR1 SGHDT, CDR2 YYEEEE. The CDR3 nucleotides are TGTGCCAGCAGCGTCGGGACAGGGGGCGAGCAGTACTTC. This codes for CASSVGTGGEQYF.

The chain recombines TRBV9 with TRBJ1-4; D gene unclear. This CDR3 contains 14 residues. Germline CDR1 and CDR2: SGDLS and YYNGEE. V was shortened by 5 bases and J by 0 bases, with 8 bases between the two germline ends. CDR3 bases: TGTGCCAGCAGTACAGACGCAACTAATGAAAAACTGTTTTTT. Protein: CASSTDATNEKLFF.

This chain's CDR3 is CASSPRSGGRWDEQFF. The CDR3 DNA reads TGTGCCAGCTCACCACGAAGCGGGGGGAGGTGGGACGAGCAGTTCTTC. The gene calls are TRBV18 and TRBJ2-1; 9 bases agree with TRBD2. The CDR3 loop spans 16 amino acids. Trimming cost V 1 base and J 10 bases; bases outside gene matches: 11. Looked up from germline, CDR1 is KGHSH and CDR2 is LQKENI.

The V call is TRBV21-1, the J call TRBJ2-3; the table names TRBD2, a call not compared with the DNA. TRBV21-1 is recorded as a pseudogene. The CDR3 has 19 amino acids. In DNA, the CDR3 is TGTGCCAGCAGACCCTTTGGGGGGAGGGCCCCCCCGAGCACAGATACGCAGTATTTT. It specifies CASRPFGGRAPPSTDTQYF.

The genes are TRBV30 and TRBJ1-3, with D tentatively TRBD1 (5 bases). Germline CDR1 is GTSNPN and CDR2 is SVGIG (reference sequence). V was pared by 2 bases and J by 4 bases, with 12 bases between. The CDR3 has 14 residues. The CDR3 protein is CAWSSGGVGNTIYF. Written as DNA, the CDR3 is TGTGCCTGGAGTTCGGGGGGGGTCGGAAACACCATATATTTT.

The V and J genes are TRBV9 and TRBJ2-3; a weak D match, TRBD2 (5 bases). The length of the CDR3 is 15 residues. With 1 base removed from V and 8 bases from J, the gap between germline ends came to 17 bases. The germline CDR1 and CDR2 sequences are SGDLS and YYNGEE. The CDR3 sequence: CASSVRSSGESTQYF. CDR3 coding DNA: TGTGCCAGCAGCGTACGATCGAGCGGAGAGTCTACGCAGTATTTT.

V is TRBV6-5 and J is TRBJ2-5; 9 bases fit TRBD2. V shed 7 bases, J shed 5 bases, and the junction held 11 bases outside the gene matches. This CDR3 is built from 15 residues. The germline CDR1 and CDR2 sequences are MNHEY and SVGAGI. The CDR3 sequence is CASNDGAGGDETQYF. CDR3 coding DNA: TGTGCCAGCAACGACGGGGCGGGGGGGGATGAGACCCAGTACTTC.

V gene TRBV9 combines with J gene TRBJ2-3, with 7 bases matching TRBD2. The CDR3 is made up of 17 amino acids. The ends lost 0 bases at V and 0 bases at J; junction bases unmatched: 7. Germline V gene sequence: CDR1 SGDLS, CDR2 YYNGEE. CDR3 amino acids: CASSVDGGGSSTDTQYF. DNA of the CDR3: TGTGCCAGCAGCGTAGATGGCGGGGGATCTAGCACAGATACGCAGTATTTT.

This clone was detected only a few times. The J gene is TRBJ2-2, the V gene TRBV5-4; possibly TRBD2 for D (6 bases). Trimming cost V 4 bases and J 7 bases, with 14 bases left between them. The CDR3 is 14 residues long. Germline V gene sequence: CDR1 SGHNT, CDR2 YYREEE (reference sequence). CDR3 DNA sequence: TGTGCCAGCAGCGGGTTCCAGGGAGGCGGGGAGCTGTTTTTT. Its translation is CASSGFQGGGELFF.

The chain joins TRBV9 to TRBJ1-1; D call uncertain. CDR3 size: 13 residues. Looked up from germline, CDR1 is SGDLS and CDR2 is YYNGEE. V lost 2 bases and J 5 bases, leaving 10 bases between the germline ends. The CDR3 nucleotides are TGTGCCAGCAGCGTTTGGGGAGAAACTGAAGCTTTCTTT. Translation: CASSVWGETEAFF. Full variable domain (remainder filled in from reference TRBV9 and TRBJ1-1): DSGVTQTPKHLITATGQRVTLRCSPRSGDLSVYWYQQSLDQGLQFLIQYYNGEERAKGNILERFSAQQFPDLHSELNLSSLELGDSALYFCASSVWGETEAFFGQGTRLTVV.

CDR3 nucleotides: TGTGCCAGCAGGGGTGGAGGGGATACGCAGTATTTT. As protein: CASRGGGDTQYF. The V gene is TRBV9, the J gene TRBJ2-3; maybe TRBD2 (6 bases). Germline V gene data show CDR1 as SGDLS and CDR2 as YYNGEE. This CDR3 comprises 12 residues. V was trimmed by 5 bases and J by 6 bases, leaving 10 bases between them.

The J gene is TRBJ2-7, the V gene TRBV7-9; the D is unclear. The V end lost 2 bases, the J end lost 3 bases, and 5 bases lay between the germline ends. CDR1 is SEHNR, CDR2 FQNEAQ, per germline (reference sequence). The CDR3 runs 12 residues. The CDR3 nucleotides are TGTGCCAGCAGCTTACGAGACTACGAGCAGTACTTC. Encoded protein: CASSLRDYEQYF.

The rearrangement links TRBV6-1 to TRBJ2-7, with a possible D match to TRBD1 (6 bases). CDR1 is MNHNS, CDR2 SASEGT, per germline. The CDR3 spans 14 residues. Deletions cut 5 bases from V and 1 base from J, with 12 bases between. The CDR3 region has the DNA TGTGCCAGCAGTCGCGCCGGACAGTCCTACGAGCAGTACTTC. Encoded protein: CASSRAGQSYEQYF.

The genes are TRBV29-1 and TRBJ2-7; D unresolved. The CDR3 spans 13 residues. CDR1 is SQVTM and CDR2 is ANQGSEA in the germline V gene. Trimming took 3 bases from V and 0 from J, leaving 9 bases between them. The CDR3 nucleotides are TGCAGCGTTGATGGCGGCAGCTCCTACGAGCAGTACTTC. The encoded protein is CSVDGGSSYEQYF.

The chain employs TRBV5-1 and TRBJ1-1, with 7 bases lining up with TRBD1. V was clipped by 0 bases and J by 5 bases; unmatched bases: 1. Germline values: CDR1 SGHRS, CDR2 YFSETQ. The CDR3 totals 13 residues. CDR3 in DNA: TGCGCCAGCAGCTTGGGGGACAGAACTGAAGCTTTCTTT. Residues: CASSLGDRTEAFF.

The V and J genes are TRBV6-5 and TRBJ2-5; possibly TRBD1 for D (7 bases). Germline CDR1 is MNHEY and CDR2 is SVGAGI. V was cut by 5 bases and J by 2 bases, with 9 bases left in between. The CDR3 sequence is 13 residues long. CDR3 loop: CASSAGQQETQYF. The CDR3 DNA follows: TGTGCCAGCAGTGCGGGACAGCAAGAGACCCAGTACTTC.

This rearrangement joins TRBV29-1 to TRBJ2-2; D possibly corresponds to TRBD2 (6 bases). The ends were cut back, 7 bases at V and 4 bases at J, with 13 bases in the middle. Per the germline V gene, CDR1 is SQVTM and CDR2 is ANQGSEA. This CDR3 has 13 residues. The CDR3 DNA sequence: TGCAGCGCCGCCGGGACTGCCACCGGGGAGCTGTTTTTT. This translates into CSAAGTATGELFF.

The chain recombines TRBV10-3 with TRBJ2-2; D gene ambiguous. V gave up 10 bases and J gave up 6 bases, with 9 bases separating them. CDR3 length: 11 residues. Germline CDR1 reads ENHRY; CDR2 reads SYGVKD. The CDR3 here is CATGLSGELFF. In DNA form, the CDR3 reads TGTGCCACAGGTCTCTCCGGGGAGCTGTTTTTT.

The chain links TRBV11-2 to TRBJ2-7, with no clear D. Looked up from germline, CDR1 is SGHAT and CDR2 is FQNNGV. V lost 3 bases and J 2 bases, leaving 14 bases between the germline ends. The CDR3 has 15 residues. In nucleotides, the CDR3 is TGTGCCAGCAGCTTTTTTTCGCGTAAGACCTACGAGCAGTACTTC. Translating gives CASSFFSRKTYEQYF.

The chain couples TRBV7-3 to TRBJ2-7; D is possibly TRBD1 (5 bases). CDR1 SGHTA and CDR2 FQGTGA come from the germline V gene. Between the trimmed V and J ends, which lost 5 bases and 2 bases, there was a span of 13 bases. There are 14 residues in the CDR3. The chain's CDR3 is CASSQRGSPYEQYF. In DNA form, the CDR3 reads TGTGCCAGCAGCCAAAGGGGATCTCCCTACGAGCAGTACTTC.